The rows below give T cell receptor beta chains drawn from one sample of a study of T cell responses to AZD1222 COVID-19 vaccine. Sequencing was performed with immunoSEQ multiplex PCR; in TCRdb, only in-frame clones are kept and a portion is missing. The table shows some 130,000 clones, with approximately 85% occurring only once. Source: peripheral blood, taken on day 0 of AZD1222 vaccination. The origin of the receptors is an adult in good health. The CDR3 runs from the conserved cysteine through the conserved F or W. The order of the fields is J gene, V gene, D gene, clone size, CDR3 DNA, CDR3 protein. A D gene is named only where the DNA matches it firmly. For some rows the clone size is stated as once, few or many, or as a class when expanded; others skip it.

TRBJ2-7 | TRBV6-5 | NA | once | TGTGCCAGCAGTTCAGGAGCTGGGGGGAAGCAGTACTTC | CASSSGAGGKQYF
TRBJ2-5 | TRBV5-1 | NA | NA | TGCGCCAGCAGCAGTGGCGCCACCCAAGAGACCCAGTACTTC | CASSSGATQETQYF
TRBJ1-5 | TRBV11-2 | TRBD1 | NA | TGTGCCAGCAGCTTTGCGCTACAGGGGGGGGAGTATAGCAATCAGCCCCAGCATTTT | CASSFALQGGEYSNQPQHF
TRBJ2-7 | TRBV28 | NA | NA | TGTGCCAGCAGTTTCCCCCCCGGGCCCGAGCAGTACTTC | CASSFPPGPEQYF
TRBJ2-3 | TRBV4-1 | NA | NA | TGCGCCAGCAGCCTAGGACAGAACACAGATACGCAGTATTTT | CASSLGQNTDTQYF
TRBJ1-5 | TRBV6-1 | NA | NA | TGTGCCAGCAGTGAACAGGCGCCGAGTTATAGCAATCAGCCCCAGCATTTT | CASSEQAPSYSNQPQHF
TRBJ1-4 | TRBV10-2 | TRBD1 | NA | TGCGCCAGCAGTGATGGGACAGGGGTCCGGGAAAAACTGTTTTTT | CASSDGTGVREKLFF
TRBJ1-2 | TRBV28 | TRBD1 | NA | TGTGCCACGGCCGGGACAGGCCAGATGGTGCACTATGGCTACACCTTC | CATAGTGQMVHYGYTF
TRBJ2-7 | TRBV6-1 | TRBD1 | NA | TGTGCCAGCAGTGTCACCGGGACAGGGGTCAAGGTCTACGAGCAGTACTTC | CASSVTGTGVKVYEQYF
TRBJ2-5 | TRBV5-4 | NA | NA | TGTGCCAGCAGCTTGCTGACCCCAAGAGGGGAGACCCAGTACTTC | CASSLLTPRGETQYF
TRBJ2-1 | TRBV20-1 | NA | NA | TGCAGTGTCAGAAGGGTGGTTGAGCAGTTCTTC | CSVRRVVEQFF
TRBJ1-4 | TRBV5-4 | NA | NA | TGTGCCAGCAGCACTCTAGGCGGCGGTGAAAAACTGTTTTTT | CASSTLGGGEKLFF
TRBJ2-7 | TRBV11-2 | NA | NA | TGTGCCAGCAGCGCAACAAGGTACGAGCAGTACTTC | CASSATRYEQYF
TRBJ1-4 | TRBV5-8 | NA | NA | TGTGCCAGCAGCTTGGCGAGCGAGGAAAAACTGTTTTTT | CASSLASEEKLFF
TRBJ2-1 | TRBV5-1 | TRBD2 | NA | TGCGCCAGCAGCCTCACTAGCGGGAGTGGCGATGAGCAGTTCTTC | CASSLTSGSGDEQFF
TRBJ1-6 | TRBV4-1 | NA | NA | TGCGCCAGCAGCCAAATTGGGGCCTCACCCCTCCACTTT | CASSQIGASPLHF
TRBJ1-6 | TRBV18 | NA | NA | TGTGCCAGCTCACCGAAGACACTGAATTCACCCCTCCACTTT | CASSPKTLNSPLHF
TRBJ1-5 | TRBV7-2 | NA | NA | TGTGCCAGCAGGTATTCGGCGGATAGCAATCAGCCCCAGCATTTT | CASRYSADSNQPQHF
TRBJ1-5 | TRBV27 | TRBD1 | NA | TGTGCCACTAGCGCCGGGACAGGGAGTCAGCCCCAGCATTTT | CATSAGTGSQPQHF
TRBJ1-5 | TRBV2 | NA | NA | TGTGCCAGCAGCGAAGGTGGACGGCGTAGCAATCAGCCCCAGCATTTT | CASSEGGRRSNQPQHF
TRBJ2-7 | TRBV20-1 | TRBD1 | NA | TGCAGTGCTATTGACAGGGTGGGGTCCTACGAGCAGTACTTC | CSAIDRVGSYEQYF
TRBJ2-2 | TRBV9 | TRBD1 | NA | TGTGCCAGCAGCGTTGTGGCAGGGGGCTTAGGCACCGGGGAGCTGTTTTTT | CASSVVAGGLGTGELFF